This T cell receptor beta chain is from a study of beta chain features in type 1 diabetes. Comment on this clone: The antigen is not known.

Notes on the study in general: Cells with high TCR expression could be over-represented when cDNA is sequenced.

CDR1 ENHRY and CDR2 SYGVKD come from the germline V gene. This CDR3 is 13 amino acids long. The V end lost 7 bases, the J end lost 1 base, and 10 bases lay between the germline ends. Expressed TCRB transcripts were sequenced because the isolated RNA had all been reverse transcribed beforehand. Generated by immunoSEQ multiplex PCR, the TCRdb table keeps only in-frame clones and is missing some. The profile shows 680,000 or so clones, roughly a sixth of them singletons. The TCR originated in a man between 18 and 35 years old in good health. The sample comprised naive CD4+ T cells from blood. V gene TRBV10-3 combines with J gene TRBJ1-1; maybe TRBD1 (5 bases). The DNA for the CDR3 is TGTGCCATCACCCAGGGCTCGAACACTGAAGCTTTCTTT. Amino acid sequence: CAITQGSNTEAFF.